Listed below are T cell receptor beta chains from one sample, sequenced in a study of CD8 T cells in Susac syndrome. TCRdb ran MiXCR on the immunoSEQ multiplex PCR reads and lists one entry per CDR3 protein. The repertoire has about 140,000 distinct CDR3 sequences, roughly 94% of them found once; the top ten carry approximately 0.25%. The specimen sequenced was CD8+ T cells from PBMCs. The source is a human donor in good health. The CDR3 runs from the conserved cysteine through the conserved F or W.

J gene | V gene | CDR3 protein
TRBJ2-1 | TRBV4-3 | CASSQDILTSVSNEQFF
TRBJ2-1 | TRBV7-3 | CASSPQAGGPHEQFF
TRBJ2-7 | TRBV19 | CASSGRGTGEQYF
TRBJ2-3 | TRBV4-2 | CASSRVETSGRLGQDTQYF
TRBJ2-3 | TRBV30 | CAWSDVSNTQYF
TRBJ1-5 | TRBV20-1 | CSARVGSNQPQHF
TRBJ2-1 | TRBV12-3/TRBV12-4 | CATLTPNEQFF
TRBJ2-7 | TRBV20-1 | CSANREAKYEQYF
TRBJ2-5 | TRBV12-3/TRBV12-4 | CASSPGLGVETQYF
TRBJ2-2 | TRBV11-2 | CASSPKGSLSGELFF
TRBJ1-1 | TRBV13 | CASSLVSENTEAFF
TRBJ2-7 | TRBV10-3 | CAISESAGQDEQYF
TRBJ2-7 | TRBV14 | CASSQVVGEQYF
TRBJ2-2 | TRBV27 | CASSPFPPSGRVTGELFF
TRBJ1-5 | TRBV11-2 | CASSLIAGGPDHHQHF
TRBJ2-3 | TRBV27 | CASSDNGRPRTDTQYF
TRBJ2-1 | TRBV4-3 | CASSPRGLDPSEQFF
TRBJ2-5 | TRBV25-1 | CASSELETQYF
TRBJ2-5 | TRBV20-1 | CSARETSGTSGSQETQYF
TRBJ2-3 | TRBV20-1 | CSPTEGRWPSTDTQYF
TRBJ2-2 | TRBV6-2/TRBV6-3 | CASSPSDRSVTGELFF
TRBJ2-1 | TRBV3-1 | CASSQGYYNEQFF
TRBJ1-2 | TRBV29-1 | CSVVEGNYGYTF
TRBJ1-4 | TRBV27 | CASSPLVSAWHEKLFF
TRBJ2-1 | TRBV19 | CASSILAGPPNEQFF
TRBJ2-5 | TRBV29-1 | CSEGVLETQYF
TRBJ1-5 | TRBV4-1 | CASSQEGTGYQPQHF
TRBJ2-1 | TRBV12-3/TRBV12-4 | CASSLAGGRNEQFF
TRBJ2-7 | TRBV9 | CASSAAAGPLPEQYF
TRBJ2-5 | TRBV30 | CAWSGYWGQGNWEETQYF
TRBJ2-7 | TRBV27 | CASSYTWGHEQYF
TRBJ1-2 | TRBV20-1 | CSAKGGDLHGYTF
TRBJ2-1 | TRBV4-2 | CASSQVGLSGRESGHEQFF
TRBJ2-7 | TRBV27 | CASGTSRYEQYF
TRBJ2-6 | TRBV29-1 | CSAEVFGANVLTF
TRBJ2-1 | TRBV28 | CASRQGLAGYNEQFF
TRBJ2-7 | TRBV5-1 | CASSLAGADEQYF
TRBJ2-7 | TRBV27 | CASSISGITYEQYF
TRBJ2-5 | TRBV7-9 | CASVETHFQETQYF
TRBJ2-1 | TRBV20-1 | CSAGTGGERQYNEQFF
TRBJ1-1 | TRBV7-8 | CASSPAGSGGAFF
TRBJ2-5 | TRBV30 | CAWMGRQETQYF
TRBJ1-2 | TRBV5-1 | CASSFDSDYGYTF
TRBJ1-2 | TRBV29-1 | CSVERLTENYGYTF
TRBJ1-5 | TRBV27 | CASSLSGRGLNF
TRBJ2-5 | TRBV11-2 | CASSYSGETQYF
TRBJ2-3 | TRBV5-6 | CASSLEAGVLADTQYF
TRBJ2-1 | TRBV12-3/TRBV12-4 | CASPTGFFDEQFF
TRBJ1-1 | TRBV29-1 | CSAQGGILEAFF
TRBJ2-1 | TRBV29-1 | CSAVTRGPGEQFF
TRBJ2-2 | TRBV27 | CASGRNTGELFF
TRBJ2-6 | TRBV2 | CASSPPTVSGANVLTF